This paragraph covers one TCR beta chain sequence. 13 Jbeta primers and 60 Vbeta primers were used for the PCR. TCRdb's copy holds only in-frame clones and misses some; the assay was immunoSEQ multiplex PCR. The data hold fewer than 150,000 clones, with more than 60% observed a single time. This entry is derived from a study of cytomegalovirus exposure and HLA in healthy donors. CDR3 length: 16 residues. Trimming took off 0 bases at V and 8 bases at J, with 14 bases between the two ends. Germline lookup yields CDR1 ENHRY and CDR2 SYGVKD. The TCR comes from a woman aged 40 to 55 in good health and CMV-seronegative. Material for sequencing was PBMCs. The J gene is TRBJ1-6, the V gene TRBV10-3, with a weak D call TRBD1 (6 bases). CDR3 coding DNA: TGTGCCATCAGTGAGTCCGGGGGCCGGGGGGATTCACCCCTCCACTTT. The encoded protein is CAISESGGRGDSPLHF.